What follows are 14 T cell receptor beta chains derived from one specimen sequenced in a study of CD8+ T cells in alopecia areata. Stated treatment: oral pan-JAK inhibitor, 5-10 mg twice daily. RNA, once extracted, was reverse transcribed into cDNA for use as the sequencing template. The data were produced by immunoSEQ multiplex PCR, yet TCRdb's version contains in-frame clones alone and is incomplete. The sample has some 200,000 clones; 55% to 75% are singletons. The source material was CD4+ T cells sorted from blood, sampled at week 24, from a patient treated with tofacitinib. The receptors were sampled from a human donor with alopecia areata.

This rearrangement joins TRBV4-1 to TRBJ2-7, with TRBD2 matching over 9 bases. J gave up 5 bases and V 3 bases, and 11 bases lay outside the gene matches. Germline values: CDR1 MGHRA, CDR2 YSYEKL. The CDR3 extends over 16 amino acids. The DNA of the CDR3 is TGCGCCAGCAGCCAGGGAACCGGGACTAGCACAGACGAGCAGTACTTC. Residues: CASSQGTGTSTDEQYF.

This clone was picked up a small number of times. This chain links TRBV7-2 with TRBJ2-7; D unclear. CDR3 size: 13 residues. Germline CDR1 reads SGHTA; CDR2 reads FQGNSA. With 1 base removed from V and 3 bases from J, the gap between germline ends came to 7 bases. CDR3 sequence (DNA): TGTGCCAGCAGCTTAGGGCCAGACTACGAGCAGTACTTC. Translation: CASSLGPDYEQYF.

The count of this clone is one. This CDR3 is CAWSVPGLTYEQYF. In DNA form, the CDR3 reads TGTGCCTGGAGTGTACCAGGCCTAACCTACGAGCAGTACTTC. The rearrangement uses TRBV30 and TRBJ2-7; D unresolved. Germline CDR1 reads GTSNPN; CDR2 reads SVGIG (reference sequence). The CDR3 consists of 14 residues. V lost 0 bases and J 2 bases, leaving 11 bases between the germline ends.

The CDR3 DNA reads TGTGCCAGCAGTTACTCGGGGGGGGCGGGTGAAAAACTGTTTTTT. The encoded protein is CASSYSGGAGEKLFF. This chain links TRBV6-5 with TRBJ1-4; the D gene is possibly TRBD1 (6 bases). Trimming took off 0 bases at V and 7 bases at J, with 12 bases between the two ends. The CDR3 loop spans 15 amino acids. In germline, CDR1 is MNHEY, CDR2 SVGAGI.

The rearrangement joins TRBV7-2 to TRBJ1-2, with D unresolved. The ends were cut back, 1 base at V and 0 bases at J, with 15 bases in the middle. The germline V gene has CDR1 SGHTA and CDR2 FQGNSA. The CDR3 consists of 17 residues. The CDR3 protein is CASSLVPGRSTNYGYTF. The CDR3 nucleotides read TGTGCCAGCAGCTTAGTTCCGGGCAGGAGTACTAACTATGGCTACACCTTC.

Remarks on this clone: Other DNA sequences in this sample translate to the same CDR3. V is TRBV2 and J is TRBJ2-5; D gene unclear. V lost 6 bases and J 1 base, leaving 3 bases between the germline ends. The CDR3 sequence is 11 residues long. Germline V CDR1 and CDR2: SNHLY, FYNNEI. CDR3 region: CASRVQETQYF. The DNA for the CDR3 is TGTGCCAGCAGGGTCCAAGAGACCCAGTACTTC.

This chain joins TRBV6-1 and TRBJ1-6; D ambiguous. Trimming took 0 bases from V and 11 from J, leaving 20 bases between them. This CDR3 is 17 amino acids long. Germline V gene sequence: CDR1 MNHNS, CDR2 SASEGT. This chain's CDR3 is CASSEALLRTVKTPLHF. The CDR3 DNA reads as TGTGCCAGCAGTGAAGCGCTTTTGAGGACCGTAAAAACACCCCTCCACTTT.

The chain recombines TRBV20-1 with TRBJ1-1; D is perhaps TRBD1 (5 bases). The V and J ends lost 5 bases and 11 bases respectively, with 15 bases between them. The CDR3 has 11 amino acids. Per germline, CDR1 DFQATT and CDR2 SNEGSKA (reference sequence). This chain's CDR3 is CSAPQGLGAFF. In DNA, the CDR3 is TGCAGTGCTCCGCAGGGACTTGGGGCTTTCTTT.

This clone has just a few counts. The chain joins TRBV6-6 to TRBJ1-2, with TRBD1 as a possible D gene (6 bases). Per germline, CDR1 MNHNY and CDR2 SVGAGI (reference sequence). Deletions cut 7 bases from V and 1 base from J, with 13 bases between. This CDR3 has 14 amino acids. CDR3 nucleotides: TGTGCCAGCAAGCGACAGGAGATTAACTATGGCTACACCTTC. It yields the protein CASKRQEINYGYTF.

The rearrangement uses TRBV28 and TRBJ1-5; the match to TRBD1 covers 9 bases. Per germline, CDR1 MDHEN and CDR2 SYDVKM. This CDR3 has 17 amino acids. Trimming took 6 bases from V and 3 from J; bases not matched to a gene: 12. The CDR3 DNA sequence: TGTGCCAGCAGAACGAAAGGGACAGGGAAACCCAATCAGCCCCAGCATTTT. Protein: CASRTKGTGKPNQPQHF.

The chain links TRBV29-1 to TRBJ2-7; tentatively, D is TRBD1 (6 bases). Germline lookup yields CDR1 SQVTM and CDR2 ANQGSEA. The V end lost 4 bases, the J end lost 0 bases, and 10 bases lay between the germline ends. The CDR3 consists of 13 residues. Here the CDR3 DNA reads TGCAGCGTTGCTCAGGGGTTCTCCTACGAGCAGTACTTC. Protein sequence: CSVAQGFSYEQYF.

This clone was detected only a few times. V is TRBV5-1 and J is TRBJ2-3, with D perhaps matching TRBD2 (5 bases). Germline CDR1 and CDR2: SGHRS and YFSETQ. This CDR3 spans 15 amino acids. V lost 4 bases and J lost 2, with 14 bases in between. CDR3 region: CASSPDGELTDTQYF. CDR3 nucleotide sequence: TGCGCCAGCAGCCCGGACGGGGAACTCACAGATACGCAGTATTTT.

V and J are TRBV5-4 and TRBJ1-1; possible D gene TRBD1, 5 bases. Germline V gives CDR1 SGHNT, CDR2 YYREEE (reference sequence). CDR3 size: 13 residues. Trimming pared 3 bases from V and 4 bases from J, leaving 10 bases between. Here the CDR3 reads CASSWAGGTEAFF. CDR3 coding DNA: TGTGCCAGCAGCTGGGCTGGGGGCACTGAAGCTTTCTTT.

This clone came up a few times. V usage is TRBV7-2 and J usage is TRBJ2-1; maybe TRBD2 (7 bases). V was trimmed by 2 bases and J by 8 bases, leaving 13 bases between them. Per germline, CDR1 SGHTA and CDR2 FQGNSA. The CDR3 has 14 residues. The CDR3 spells CASSLSGGHDEQFF. CDR3 DNA: TGTGCCAGCAGCTTATCGGGGGGCCACGATGAGCAGTTCTTC.